This TCR beta chain stems from a study of shared clonotypes between healthy human individuals. General study points: Naive CD4 clonotype sharing across several donors was roughly 5%. A limitation of the genetic and exposure-history diversity represented arose from few donors.

Clones were sequenced by immunoSEQ multiplex PCR, and TCRdb holds only the in-frame ones, with some missing. The table lists about 2.4 million clones, around 90% of them singletons. Of note for this clone: What it binds is not known.

Sample: naive CD4+ T cells sorted from blood. Indicated subset: CD45RA+ positively selected. This TCR derives from a young man in good health.

CDR3 protein: CASEGGTSTDTQYF. DNA for the CDR3: TGTGCCAGCGAAGGGGGCACTAGCACAGATACGCAGTATTTT. This chain joins TRBV6-6 and TRBJ2-3; 7 bases match TRBD1. Germline CDR1 and CDR2: MNHNY and SVGAGI (reference sequence). This CDR3 is 14 amino acids long. Trimming took 8 bases from V and 0 from J; bases not matched to a gene: 5.